This T cell receptor beta chain was retrieved from a study of T cells in localized non-small cell lung cancer. V dropped 5 bases and J dropped 0 bases, with 11 bases sitting between them. Looked up from germline, CDR1 is SEHNR and CDR2 is FQNEAQ (reference sequence). This CDR3 spans 15 amino acids. TCRdb keeps only in-frame clones here, not all; method: immunoSEQ multiplex PCR. The table includes about 72,000 clones, about 88% detected once. This sequence was found in an older female donor with stage I lung adenocarcinoma. The sample in question was peripheral blood, obtained before any cancer treatment. The gene calls are TRBV7-9 and TRBJ1-5, with D perhaps matching TRBD1 (5 bases). The CDR3 spells CASSLGTISNQPQHF. CDR3 DNA: TGTGCCAGCAGCCTAGGGACTATTAGCAATCAGCCCCAGCATTTT.